This entry describes one TCR beta chain. Its antigen is unidentified. Clones were sequenced by immunoSEQ multiplex PCR, and TCRdb holds only the in-frame ones, with some missing. The sample contains nearly 1 million clones, around 80% of which appear only once. The data were obtained in a study of shared clonotypes between healthy human individuals. General study results and limits: Naive CD4 clonotypes were shared across a few donors at roughly 5%. The generation probabilities recorded for non-shared clonotypes fell below those of clonotypes shared by all four donors.

The ends were cut back, 7 bases at V and 4 bases at J, with 13 bases in the middle. Germline loops: CDR1 SNHLY, CDR2 FYNNEI. The CDR3 is 13 amino acids. The sequenced sample consisted of memory CD4+ T cells sorted from blood. As for subset: CD45RA-negative fraction. The rearrangement joins TRBV2 to TRBJ1-1, with D possibly matching TRBD1 (6 bases). The source is a man between 18 and 35 years old in good health. The CDR3 is CASTTGGVTEAFF. The CDR3 DNA reads TGTGCCAGCACGACAGGCGGGGTCACTGAAGCTTTCTTT. Looking up the rest from reference TRBV2 and TRBJ1-1 gives the full variable domain: EPEVTQTPSHQVTQMGQEVILRCVPISNHLYFYWYRQILGQKVEFLVSFYNNEISEKSEIFDDQFSVERPDGSNFTLKIRSTKLEDSAMYFCASTTGGVTEAFFGQGTRLTVV.